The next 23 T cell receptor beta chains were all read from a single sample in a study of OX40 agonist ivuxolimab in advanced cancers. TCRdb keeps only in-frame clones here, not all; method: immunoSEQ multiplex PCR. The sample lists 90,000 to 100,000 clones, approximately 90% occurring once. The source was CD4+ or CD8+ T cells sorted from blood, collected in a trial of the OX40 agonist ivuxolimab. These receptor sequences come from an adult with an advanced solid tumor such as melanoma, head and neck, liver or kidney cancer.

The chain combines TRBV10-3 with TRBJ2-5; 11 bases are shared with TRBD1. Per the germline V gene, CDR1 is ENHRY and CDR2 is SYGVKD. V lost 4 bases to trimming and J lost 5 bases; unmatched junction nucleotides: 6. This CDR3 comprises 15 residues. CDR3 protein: CAISATGTGGETQYF. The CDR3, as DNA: TGTGCCATCAGTGCAACCGGGACAGGGGGGGAGACCCAGTACTTC.

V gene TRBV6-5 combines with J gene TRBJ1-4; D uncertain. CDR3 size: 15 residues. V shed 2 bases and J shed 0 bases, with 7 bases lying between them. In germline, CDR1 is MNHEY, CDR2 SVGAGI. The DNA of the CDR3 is TGTGCCAGCAGTTACGCCGGTTCAACTAATGAAAAACTGTTTTTT. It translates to CASSYAGSTNEKLFF.

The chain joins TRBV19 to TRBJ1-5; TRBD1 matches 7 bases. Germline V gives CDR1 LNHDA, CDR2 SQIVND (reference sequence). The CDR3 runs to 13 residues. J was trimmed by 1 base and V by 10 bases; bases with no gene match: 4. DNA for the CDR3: TGTGCCACTATGGACAGGAGCAATCAGCCCCAGCATTTT. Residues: CATMDRSNQPQHF.

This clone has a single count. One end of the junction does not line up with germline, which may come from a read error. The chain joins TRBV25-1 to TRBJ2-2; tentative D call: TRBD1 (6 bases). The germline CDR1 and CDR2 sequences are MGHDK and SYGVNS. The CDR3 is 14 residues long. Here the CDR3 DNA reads TGTGCCAGCAGTGCAGGGGTAAACACCGGGGAGCCGTTTTTT. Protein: CASSAGVNTGEPFF.

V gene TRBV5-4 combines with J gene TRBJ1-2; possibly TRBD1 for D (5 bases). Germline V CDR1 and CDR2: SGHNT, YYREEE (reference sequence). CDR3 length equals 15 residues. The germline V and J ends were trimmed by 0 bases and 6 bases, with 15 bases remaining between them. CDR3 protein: CASSLVGRGGHGYTF. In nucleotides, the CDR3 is TGTGCCAGCAGCTTGGTTGGGAGGGGTGGACATGGCTACACCTTC.

CDR3 region: CASSSTPGAYEQYF. The CDR3 DNA sequence: TGTGCCAGCAGCTCCACCCCGGGGGCCTACGAGCAGTACTTC. The rearrangement uses TRBV7-3 and TRBJ2-7, with D possibly TRBD2 on 6 matching bases. Trimming left V 4 bases short and J 2 bases short, with 12 bases between. Germline-derived CDR1 and CDR2 are SGHTA and FQGTGA. The CDR3 totals 14 residues.

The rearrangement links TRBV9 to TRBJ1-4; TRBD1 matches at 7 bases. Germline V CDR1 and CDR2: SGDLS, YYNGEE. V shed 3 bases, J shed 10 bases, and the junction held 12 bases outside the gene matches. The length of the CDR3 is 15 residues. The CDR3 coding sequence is TGTGCCAGCAGCGACACAGGGACATCAGGGGGAAAACTGTTTTTT. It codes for CASSDTGTSGGKLFF.

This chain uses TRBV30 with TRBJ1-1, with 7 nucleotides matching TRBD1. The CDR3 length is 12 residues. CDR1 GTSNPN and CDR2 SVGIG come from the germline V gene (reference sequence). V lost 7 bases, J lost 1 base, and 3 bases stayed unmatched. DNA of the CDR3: TGTGCCTCAGGGGGGCCGAACACTGAAGCTTTCTTT. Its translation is CASGGPNTEAFF. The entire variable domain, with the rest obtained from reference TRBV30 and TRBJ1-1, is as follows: SQTIHQWPATLVQPVGSPLSLECTVEGTSNPNLYWYRQAAGRGLQLLFYSVGIGQISSEVPQNLSASRPQDRQFILSSKKLLLSDSGFYLCASGGPNTEAFFGQGTRLTVV.

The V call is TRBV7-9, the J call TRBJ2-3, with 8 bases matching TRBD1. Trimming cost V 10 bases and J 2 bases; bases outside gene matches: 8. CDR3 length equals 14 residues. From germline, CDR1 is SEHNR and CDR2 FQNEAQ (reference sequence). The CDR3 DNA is TGTGCCACCGACCGGGACAGGTCCACAGATACGCAGTATTTT. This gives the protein CATDRDRSTDTQYF. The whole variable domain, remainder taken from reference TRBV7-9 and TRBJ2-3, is DTGVSQNPRHKITKRGQNVTFRCDPISEHNRLYWYRQTLGQGPEFLTYFQNEAQLEKSRLLSDRFSAERPKGSFSTLEIQRTEQGDSAMYLCATDRDRSTDTQYFGPGTRLTVL.

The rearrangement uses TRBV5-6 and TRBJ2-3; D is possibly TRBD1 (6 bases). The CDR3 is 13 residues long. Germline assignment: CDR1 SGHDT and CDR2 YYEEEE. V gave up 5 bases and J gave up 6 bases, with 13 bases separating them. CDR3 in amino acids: CASRKQGFDTQYF. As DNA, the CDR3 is TGTGCCAGCAGGAAACAGGGATTCGATACGCAGTATTTT.

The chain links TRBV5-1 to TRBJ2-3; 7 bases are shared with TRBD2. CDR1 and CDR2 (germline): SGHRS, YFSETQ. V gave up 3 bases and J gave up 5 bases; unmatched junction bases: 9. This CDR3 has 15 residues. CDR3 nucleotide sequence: TGCGCCAGCAGCTCCGGACTAGACCGTATAGATACGCAGTATTTT. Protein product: CASSSGLDRIDTQYF.

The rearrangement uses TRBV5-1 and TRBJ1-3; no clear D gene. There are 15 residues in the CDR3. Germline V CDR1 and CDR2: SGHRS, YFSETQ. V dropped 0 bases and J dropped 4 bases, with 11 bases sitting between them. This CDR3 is CASSLVGSAGNTIYF. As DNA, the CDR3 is TGCGCCAGCAGCTTGGTGGGCAGTGCCGGAAACACCATATATTTT.

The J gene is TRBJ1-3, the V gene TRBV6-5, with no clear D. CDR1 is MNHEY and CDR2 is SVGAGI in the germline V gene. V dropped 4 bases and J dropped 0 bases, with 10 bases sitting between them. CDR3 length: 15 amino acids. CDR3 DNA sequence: TGTGCCAGCAGTTCTCAGTCTTTCTCTGGAAACACCATATATTTT. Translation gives CASSSQSFSGNTIYF.

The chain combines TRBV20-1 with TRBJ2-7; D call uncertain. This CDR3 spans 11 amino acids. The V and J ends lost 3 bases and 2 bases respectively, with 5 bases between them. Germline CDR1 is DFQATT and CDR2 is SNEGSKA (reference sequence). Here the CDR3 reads CSASDTYEQYF. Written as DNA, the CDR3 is TGCAGTGCTAGTGACACCTACGAGCAGTACTTC.

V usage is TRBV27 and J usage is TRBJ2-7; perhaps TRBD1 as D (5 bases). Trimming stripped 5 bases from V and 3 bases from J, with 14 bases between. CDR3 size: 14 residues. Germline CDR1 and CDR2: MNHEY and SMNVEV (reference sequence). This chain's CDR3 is CASSQQGFFYEQYF. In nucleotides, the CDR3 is TGTGCCAGCAGTCAGCAGGGTTTTTTCTACGAGCAGTACTTC.

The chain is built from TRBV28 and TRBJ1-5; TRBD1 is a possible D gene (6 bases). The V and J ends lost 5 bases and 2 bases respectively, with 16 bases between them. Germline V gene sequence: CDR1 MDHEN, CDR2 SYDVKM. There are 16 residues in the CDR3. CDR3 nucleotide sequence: TGTGCCAGCAGTCTACAACAGGGATATGGCAATCAGCCCCAGCATTTT. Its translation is CASSLQQGYGNQPQHF.

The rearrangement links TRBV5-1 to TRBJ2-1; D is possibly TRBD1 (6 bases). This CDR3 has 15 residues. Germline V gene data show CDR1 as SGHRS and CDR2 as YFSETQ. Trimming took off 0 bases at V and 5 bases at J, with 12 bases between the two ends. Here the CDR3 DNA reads TGCGCCAGCAGCTTGGTTGGACAGTTGAACAATGAGCAGTTCTTC. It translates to CASSLVGQLNNEQFF.

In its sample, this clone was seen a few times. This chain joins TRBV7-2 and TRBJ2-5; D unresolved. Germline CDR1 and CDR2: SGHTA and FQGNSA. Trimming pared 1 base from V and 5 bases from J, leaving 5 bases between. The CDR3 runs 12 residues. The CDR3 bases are TGTGCCAGCAGCTTAGAACCGGAGACCCAGTACTTC. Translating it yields CASSLEPETQYF.

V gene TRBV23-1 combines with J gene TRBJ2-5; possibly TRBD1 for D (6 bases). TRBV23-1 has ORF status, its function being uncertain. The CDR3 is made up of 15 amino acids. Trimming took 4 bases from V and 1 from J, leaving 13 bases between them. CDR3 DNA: TGCGCCAGCAGTCGTACAGGGTTAGTCCAAGAGACCCAGTACTTC. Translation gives CASSRTGLVQETQYF.

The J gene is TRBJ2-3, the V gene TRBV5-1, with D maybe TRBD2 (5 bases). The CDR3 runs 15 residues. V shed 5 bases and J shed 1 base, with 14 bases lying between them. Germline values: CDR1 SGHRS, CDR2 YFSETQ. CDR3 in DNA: TGCGCCAGCAGTCGTGAGGGTGATCGCACAGATACGCAGTATTTT. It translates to CASSREGDRTDTQYF. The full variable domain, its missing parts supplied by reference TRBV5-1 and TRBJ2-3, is KAGVTQTPRYLIKTRGQQVTLSCSPISGHRSVSWYQQTPGQGLQFLFEYFSETQRNKGNFPGRFSGRQFSNSRSEMNVSTLELGDSALYLCASSREGDRTDTQYFGPGTRLTVL.

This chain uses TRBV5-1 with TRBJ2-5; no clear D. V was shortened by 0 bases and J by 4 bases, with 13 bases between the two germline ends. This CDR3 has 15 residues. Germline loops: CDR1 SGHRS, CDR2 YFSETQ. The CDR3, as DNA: TGCGCCAGCAGCTTGGGGCCACCGAGAGGAGAGACCCAGTACTTC. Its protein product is CASSLGPPRGETQYF.

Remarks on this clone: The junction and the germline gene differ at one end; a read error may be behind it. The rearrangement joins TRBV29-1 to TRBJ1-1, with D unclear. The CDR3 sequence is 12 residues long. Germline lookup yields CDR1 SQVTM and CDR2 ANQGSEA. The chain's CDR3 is CSVGDSSLGPLF. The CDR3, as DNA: TGCAGCGTCGGTGATTCATCCTTGGGCCCCCTTTTT.

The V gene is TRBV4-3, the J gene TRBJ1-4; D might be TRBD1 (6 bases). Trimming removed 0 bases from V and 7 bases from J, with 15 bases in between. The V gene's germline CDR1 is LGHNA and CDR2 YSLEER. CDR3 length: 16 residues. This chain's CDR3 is CASSQDIAGVGEKLFF. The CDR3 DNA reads TGCGCCAGCAGCCAAGATATTGCAGGGGTCGGTGAAAAACTGTTTTTT.